The 5 T cell receptor beta chains listed next were all sequenced from one sample in a study of blood T cell repertoires in COVID-19. TCRdb keeps only in-frame clones here, not all; method: immunoSEQ multiplex PCR. The data show around 160,000 clones, over 85% seen once. The source material was peripheral blood. These receptors were collected from a man aged 60 to 69 with active or convalescent COVID-19.

This clone was seen a single time. V and J are TRBV5-1 and TRBJ2-1; the match to TRBD2 covers 9 bases. Per germline, CDR1 SGHRS and CDR2 YFSETQ. The CDR3 loop spans 15 amino acids. The J segment lost 8 bases and the V segment lost 0 bases, leaving 6 bases of the junction unmatched. As DNA, the CDR3 is TGCGCCAGCAGCTTGGGGAGTAGCGGGAGAGATGAGCAGTTCTTC. This encodes CASSLGSSGRDEQFF.

J is TRBJ2-1 and V is TRBV4-1; D is undetermined. The CDR3 consists of 16 residues. Trimming left V 0 bases short and J 1 base short, with 10 bases between. Germline V gene sequence: CDR1 MGHRA, CDR2 YSYEKL. For the CDR3, the DNA is TGCGCCAGCAGCCAAGAGTCCCAGGCATCCTACAATGAGCAGTTCTTC. Its translation: CASSQESQASYNEQFF.

The chain carries TRBV24-1 and TRBJ2-7; 7 bases align to TRBD2. V shed 2 bases, J shed 3 bases, and the junction held 0 bases outside the gene matches. Germline V gene sequence: CDR1 KGHDR, CDR2 SFDVKD. CDR3 size: 13 residues. DNA of the CDR3: TGTGCCACCAGTGATTGGGAGGGCTACGAGCAGTACTTC. Translated: CATSDWEGYEQYF.

The V and J genes are TRBV15 and TRBJ1-6, with TRBD1 matching 7 bases. The junction had 5 bases not matched to a gene; V was cut back by 2 bases and J by 10 bases. This CDR3 spans 14 amino acids. The germline gives CDR1 LNHNV, CDR2 YYDKDF (reference sequence). CDR3 loop: CATSRWDSDSPLHF. CDR3 nucleotides: TGTGCCACCAGCAGATGGGACAGTGACTCACCCCTCCACTTT.

A remark on this clone: No conserved phenylalanine or tryptophan ends this CDR3, so it is likely a read error. It is unclear where the CDR3 begins or ends on the DNA, so no DNA is shown, and the CDR3 is as TCRdb lists it. The V and J genes are TRBV21-1 and TRBJ1-1; TRBD1, the D gene given by the table, was not confirmed from the DNA. TRBV21-1 is a pseudogene locus. Counting both end residues, the CDR3 totals 13 amino acids. The CDR3 loop is CASSKAPRGQGSG.